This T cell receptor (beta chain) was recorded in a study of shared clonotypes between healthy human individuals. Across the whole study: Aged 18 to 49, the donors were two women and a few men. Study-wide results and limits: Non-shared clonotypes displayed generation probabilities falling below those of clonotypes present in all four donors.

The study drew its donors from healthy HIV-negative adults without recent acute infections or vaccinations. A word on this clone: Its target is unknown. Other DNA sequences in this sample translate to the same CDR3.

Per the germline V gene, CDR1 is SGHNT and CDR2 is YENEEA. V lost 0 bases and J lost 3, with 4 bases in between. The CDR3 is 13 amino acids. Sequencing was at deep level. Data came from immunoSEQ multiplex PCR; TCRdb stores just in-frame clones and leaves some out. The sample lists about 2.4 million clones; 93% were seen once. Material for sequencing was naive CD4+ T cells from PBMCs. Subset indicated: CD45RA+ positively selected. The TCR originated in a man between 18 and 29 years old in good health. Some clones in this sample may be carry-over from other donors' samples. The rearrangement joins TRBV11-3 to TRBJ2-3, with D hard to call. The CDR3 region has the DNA TGTGCCAGCAGCTTAGATTCGACAGATACGCAGTATTTT. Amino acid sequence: CASSLDSTDTQYF.